This TCR beta chain derives from a study of T cells after yellow fever vaccination. Overall study results and limits: The CD4 compartment and the CD8 compartment contained a small share of clonotypes in common. The booster saw the reappearance of most primary-vaccination clones (roughly 96% CD4, almost 90% CD8).

With respect to this clonotype: Its antigen is currently unknown.

This CDR3 region has 12 residues. Germline loops: CDR1 MGHRA, CDR2 YSYEKL. V was pared by 4 bases and J by 10 bases, with 10 bases between. The TCR cDNA carried a universal primer site and UMIs from 5'RACE template switching. Each CDR3 protein is one row after TCRdb ran MiXCR on the 5' RACE reads. The repertoire has approximately 70,000 distinct CDR3 sequences, approximately 7% of them found once; the top ten carry about 40%. The sequence came from a young man who received the YFV17D yellow fever vaccine. The genes are TRBV4-1 and TRBJ2-2; D is possibly TRBD1 (6 bases). This sample comprised CD8+ T cells sorted from PBMCs, obtained more than 35 days after the first yellow fever vaccination. The CDR3 protein is CASSRNREELFF. For the CDR3, the DNA is TGCGCCAGCAGCCGTAACAGGGAGGAGCTGTTTTTT.